This T cell receptor (beta chain) is from a study of blood T cell repertoires in COVID-19. Study-wide background: Spain, Italy and the United States supplied samples that represented acute and convalescent COVID-19. T cells, B-cell-depleted T cells, or PBMCs provided the cDNA or gDNA that served as material.

Original data processing: The authors estimated nucleated cell counts from reference gene primer amplification. Measured with immunoSEQ multiplex PCR; TCRdb has only the in-frame clones, and not every one. V, J and clone size reflect that table, while D and trimming were determined from the DNA. Here the sample spans some 150,000 clones, about 86% being singletons. Sequenced sample: peripheral blood. The source is a woman aged 55-69 years with acute or convalescent COVID-19.

CDR3 loop: CASSLVNRGNYGYTF. The CDR3 bases are TGTGCCAGCAGCCTTGTAAACAGGGGCAACTATGGCTACACCTTC. The rearrangement links TRBV14 to TRBJ1-2, with TRBD1 identical over 7 bases. Germline V gene lookup returns CDR1 SGHDN and CDR2 FVKESK. CDR3 length: 15 residues. V lost 4 bases, J lost 2 bases, and 7 bases stayed unmatched.